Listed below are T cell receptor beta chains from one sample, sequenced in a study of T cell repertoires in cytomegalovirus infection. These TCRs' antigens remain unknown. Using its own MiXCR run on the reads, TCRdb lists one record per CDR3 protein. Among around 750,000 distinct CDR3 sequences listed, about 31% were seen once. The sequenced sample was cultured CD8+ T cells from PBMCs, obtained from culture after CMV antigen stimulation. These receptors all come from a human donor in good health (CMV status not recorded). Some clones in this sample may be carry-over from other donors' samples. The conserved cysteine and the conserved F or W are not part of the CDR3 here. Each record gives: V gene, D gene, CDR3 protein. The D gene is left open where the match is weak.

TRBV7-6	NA	ASSRDGGTEAF
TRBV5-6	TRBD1	ASSLGQGWRRNQPQH
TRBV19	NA	ASSIGPFMSSYNEQF
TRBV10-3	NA	AISESSRGYEQY
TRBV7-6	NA	ASTQGHGNTIY
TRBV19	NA	ASSTADVTNEQF
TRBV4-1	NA	ASRQVSYTEAF
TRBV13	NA	ASSSPTQGSYEQY
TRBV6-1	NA	ASSERDTTNYGYT
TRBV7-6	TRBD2	ANSFSGASYNEQF
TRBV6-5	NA	ASSYWRGHGTDTQY
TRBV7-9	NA	ASSMGGNYGYT
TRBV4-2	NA	ASSQQRGQYQETQY
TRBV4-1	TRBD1	ASSQVNRGIDGYT
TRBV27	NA	ASRPFGKEAF
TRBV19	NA	ASSTGKDEQY
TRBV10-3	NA	AIGQLYEQY
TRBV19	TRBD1	ASSILRQGANGYT
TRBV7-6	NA	ASLTEGYNEQF
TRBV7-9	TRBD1	ASSSGQGEFTGELF
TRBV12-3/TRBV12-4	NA	ARSTGNTEAF
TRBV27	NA	ASSLSWGDSNQPQH
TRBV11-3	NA	ASSLGEVGTDTQY
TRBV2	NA	ASRVGSDQNTEAF
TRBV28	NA	ASTTTRATDTQY
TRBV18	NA	ASSPPVTGPINSPLH
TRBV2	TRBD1	ARRVPGQGGASTDTQY
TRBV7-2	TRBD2	ASSENGAGTNTGELF
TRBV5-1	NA	ASSAWLGDTEAF
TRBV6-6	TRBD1	ASSYLGQRKNSGANVLT
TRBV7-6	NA	ASSLITSLSYNEQF
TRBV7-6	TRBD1	ASSLGQGYSNQPQH
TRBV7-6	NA	ASSLAYDPLIDTQY
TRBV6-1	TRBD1	ASSTEDRLDHTGELF
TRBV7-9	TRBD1	ASHPDRGRDTQY
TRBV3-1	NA	ASSQAGQKLTSGANVLT
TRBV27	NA	ASSLWVADTQY
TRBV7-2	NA	ASSPGTGLLNEKLF
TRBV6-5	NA	ASSYDSSEQF
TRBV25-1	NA	ARGRGKGYGGELF
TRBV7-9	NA	ASSSTSWKETQY
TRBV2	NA	AAFPGDRSRETQY
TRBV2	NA	AGEGRGGFNGQF
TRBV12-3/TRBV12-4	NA	ASSNNEKLF
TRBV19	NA	ASSMREPF
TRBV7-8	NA	ASTTTGNTIY
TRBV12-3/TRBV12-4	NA	ASSFVGGYNEQF
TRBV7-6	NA	ASSSSPAPWGFMNTEAF
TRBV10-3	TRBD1	AISDSQGASPYEQY
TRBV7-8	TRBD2	ASSLAVSGGVRTGELF
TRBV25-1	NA	ASSEWNSLGLADTQY